These 16 T cell receptor beta chains came from one sample sequenced in a study of cytomegalovirus exposure and HLA in healthy donors. Amplification used 60 Vbeta primers and 13 Jbeta primers. Using immunoSEQ multiplex PCR, the repertoire was profiled, and TCRdb retains in-frame clones only, with some absent. The sample holds under 200,000 clones, around 75% seen once. Material for sequencing was PBMCs. The source of these receptors is a woman under 40 in good health and CMV-seronegative.

J is TRBJ2-3 and V is TRBV7-3, with 8 bases matching TRBD2. There are 16 residues in the CDR3. V shed 7 bases and J 1 base; nucleotides not matched to a gene: 10. Germline CDR1 SGHTA, CDR2 FQGTGA. For the CDR3, the DNA is TGTGCCAGCAACTCCACTAGCGGCCGGGGCACAGATACGCAGTATTTT. It encodes CASNSTSGRGTDTQYF.

The chain has TRBV4-1 and TRBJ2-7; 7 bases map to TRBD1. The CDR3 consists of 14 residues. Looked up from germline, CDR1 is MGHRA and CDR2 is YSYEKL. J lost 2 bases, V lost 1 base, and 2 bases had no gene match. The CDR3 nucleotides read TGCGCCAGCAGCCAAGGACAGGGAGCCTACGAGCAGTACTTC. Protein: CASSQGQGAYEQYF.

The V call is TRBV10-3, the J call TRBJ2-1; D gene unclear. This CDR3 is built from 16 residues. Looked up from germline, CDR1 is ENHRY and CDR2 is SYGVKD. V dropped 0 bases and J dropped 0 bases, with 9 bases sitting between them. CDR3 nucleotide sequence: TGTGCCATCAGTGAGTCGCTCCGAGGCTCCTACAATGAGCAGTTCTTC. Translation: CAISESLRGSYNEQFF.

This chain uses TRBV7-2 with TRBJ2-7; the D gene is possibly TRBD1 (5 bases). V was clipped by 1 base and J by 1 base, with 17 bases between them. The germline CDR1 and CDR2 sequences are SGHTA and FQGNSA. This CDR3 comprises 17 residues. CDR3 protein: CASSLVSVLTGSYEQYF. CDR3 sequence (DNA): TGTGCCAGCAGCTTAGTTAGTGTCCTTACAGGTTCCTACGAGCAGTACTTC.

In this sample, this clone turned up a few times. The V and J genes are TRBV27 and TRBJ2-6; no clear D gene. The length of the CDR3 is 14 residues. In germline, CDR1 is MNHEY, CDR2 SMNVEV (reference sequence). V shed 4 bases and J shed 0 bases, with 4 bases lying between them. The CDR3 reads CASSSFSGANVLTF. CDR3 sequence (DNA): TGTGCCAGCAGTTCGTTCTCTGGGGCCAACGTCCTGACTTTC.

V gene TRBV6-6 combines with J gene TRBJ2-7, with TRBD2 matching 8 bases. With 5 bases clipped from V and 0 bases from J, the junction kept 6 bases outside the gene matches. Germline CDR1 reads MNHNY; CDR2 reads SVGAGI (reference sequence). This CDR3 is 15 amino acids long. CDR3: CASSATSESSYEQYF. CDR3 coding DNA: TGTGCCAGCAGTGCGACTAGCGAGAGCTCCTACGAGCAGTACTTC.

This chain links TRBV11-3 with TRBJ1-1; D remains unclear. Looked up from germline, CDR1 is SGHNT and CDR2 is YENEEA. The CDR3 has 12 amino acids. Trimming shortened V by 3 bases and J by 3 bases, and 5 bases separated the two germline ends. CDR3 sequence reads: CASSFRDTEAFF. Here the CDR3 DNA reads TGTGCCAGCAGCTTTCGCGACACTGAAGCTTTCTTT.

This sequence joins TRBV7-9 and TRBJ2-1; 7 positions agree with TRBD2. Unmatched junction bases numbered 3, after V lost 0 bases and J lost 1 base. The CDR3 totals 16 residues. From germline, CDR1 is SEHNR and CDR2 FQNEAQ (reference sequence). The CDR3 nucleotides read TGTGCCAGCAGCTTAGCGCCCGGGGGGTCCTACAATGAGCAGTTCTTC. Translated: CASSLAPGGSYNEQFF.

The chain employs TRBV6-5 and TRBJ1-2; 7 nucleotides agree with TRBD1. V shed 6 bases, J shed 1 base, and the junction held 5 bases outside the gene matches. From germline, CDR1 is MNHEY and CDR2 SVGAGI. The CDR3 loop spans 14 amino acids. The CDR3 nucleotides are TGTGCCAGCAGGGAACAGGGGAATAACTATGGCTACACCTTC. Its protein is CASREQGNNYGYTF.

This chain links TRBV27 with TRBJ1-2; the match to TRBD1 covers 9 bases. The trim removed 4 bases at V and 0 bases at J, leaving 9 bases unmatched. Germline V lookup: CDR1 MNHEY, CDR2 SMNVEV (reference sequence). The CDR3 runs 17 residues. CDR3 in amino acids: CASSSGQGFGTNYGYTF. CDR3 sequence (DNA): TGTGCCAGCAGTTCCGGACAGGGGTTCGGGACTAACTATGGCTACACCTTC.

This clone was seen just once. This chain joins TRBV5-1 and TRBJ2-5; D gene uncertain. TRBJ2-7 matches the DNA end more closely, so the J call is doubtful. The CDR3 consists of 14 residues. From germline, CDR1 is SGHRS and CDR2 YFSETQ. The CDR3, as DNA: TGCGCCAGCAGCTCAAATTCGGAGACCTACGAGCAGTACTTC. Its protein is CASSSNSETYEQYF.

The chain couples TRBV4-2 to TRBJ2-7, with a tentative D call TRBD2 (5 bases). Germline V gene data show CDR1 as LGHNA and CDR2 as YNFKEQ. Trimming left V 5 bases short and J 5 bases short, with 22 bases between. The CDR3 consists of 16 residues. The CDR3: CASSLAGWERMDEQYF. The CDR3 DNA is TGTGCCAGCAGCTTGGCTGGGTGGGAGAGAATGGACGAGCAGTACTTC.

This sequence joins TRBV27 and TRBJ1-4; 8 bases map to TRBD1. J lost 2 bases, V lost 6 bases, and 2 bases had no gene match. There are 14 residues in the CDR3. Germline CDR1 reads MNHEY; CDR2 reads SMNVEV (reference sequence). The CDR3 bases are TGTGCCAGCAGCCAGGGGGCGACTAATGAAAAACTGTTTTTT. It yields the protein CASSQGATNEKLFF.

V gene TRBV2 combines with J gene TRBJ1-6; 7 bases agree with TRBD1. Germline lookup yields CDR1 SNHLY and CDR2 FYNNEI. Trimming took 4 bases from V and 10 from J; bases not matched to a gene: 10. CDR3 length: 15 amino acids. The DNA for the CDR3 is TGTGCCAGCAGTGGAAAGACAGGGTCGGTCTCACCCCTCCACTTT. Its protein product is CASSGKTGSVSPLHF. Looking up the rest from reference TRBV2 and TRBJ1-6 gives the full variable domain: EPEVTQTPSHQVTQMGQEVILRCVPISNHLYFYWYRQILGQKVEFLVSFYNNEISEKSEIFDDQFSVERPDGSNFTLKIRSTKLEDSAMYFCASSGKTGSVSPLHFGNGTRLTVT.

This sequence joins TRBV29-1 and TRBJ1-5, with D possibly TRBD1 on 6 matching bases. CDR3 length: 13 amino acids. Trimming left V 3 bases short and J 2 bases short, with 8 bases between. The germline V gene encodes CDR1 SQVTM and CDR2 ANQGSEA. Here the CDR3 DNA reads TGCAGCGTTGAGGGACACGGCAATCAGCCCCAGCATTTT. Residues: CSVEGHGNQPQHF.

CDR3: CASSIVGTGPYEQYF. The CDR3 DNA reads as TGTGCCAGTAGTATAGTCGGGACAGGACCCTACGAGCAGTACTTC. The V call is TRBV19, the J call TRBJ2-7; the match to TRBD1 covers 8 bases. Germline V lookup: CDR1 LNHDA, CDR2 SQIVND (reference sequence). This CDR3 has 15 amino acids. The trim removed 1 base at V and 2 bases at J, leaving 4 bases unmatched.